A selection of T cell receptor beta chains follows, all from one sample in a study of graft-versus-host responses after intestinal transplantation. These receptors are not linked to any known antigen. Generated by immunoSEQ multiplex PCR, the TCRdb table keeps only in-frame clones and is missing some. The profile shows about 120,000 clones, about nine tenths of them singletons. The sample consisted of unstimulated CD4+ T cells sorted from spleen or lymph node cells, taken before intestinal transplant. Receptors originate from a human donor who received an intestinal transplant. CDR3s include the opening cysteine and the closing phenylalanine or tryptophan. Each record gives: CDR3 length, J gene, D gene, clone size, V gene, CDR3 protein. D genes are given only for firm matches. The listing skips clone size in some rows; elsewhere it reads once, few, many or a size class.

cdr3_length: 14; j_call: TRBJ1-2; d_call: NA; clone_size: NA; v_call: TRBV6-5; cdr3_aa: CASRDTRPGYGYTF
cdr3_length: 14; j_call: TRBJ2-3; d_call: NA; clone_size: NA; v_call: TRBV6-4; cdr3_aa: CASSVEAWTDTQYF
cdr3_length: 13; j_call: TRBJ1-1; d_call: TRBD1; clone_size: NA; v_call: TRBV4-3; cdr3_aa: CASSVDRETEAFF
cdr3_length: 15; j_call: TRBJ2-5; d_call: TRBD1; clone_size: NA; v_call: TRBV19; cdr3_aa: CASSPRTGGGETQYF
cdr3_length: 15; j_call: TRBJ2-7; d_call: TRBD2; clone_size: NA; v_call: TRBV5-1; cdr3_aa: CASSLEGLARNEQYF
cdr3_length: 14; j_call: TRBJ2-7; d_call: TRBD2; clone_size: NA; v_call: TRBV10-3; cdr3_aa: CATGLAGVSYEQYF
cdr3_length: 18; j_call: TRBJ1-5; d_call: NA; clone_size: NA; v_call: TRBV23-1; cdr3_aa: CASSQLKAATAGNQPQHF
cdr3_length: 13; j_call: TRBJ1-1; d_call: NA; clone_size: NA; v_call: TRBV2; cdr3_aa: CASSGDRGTEAFF
cdr3_length: 12; j_call: TRBJ1-1; d_call: NA; clone_size: few; v_call: TRBV6-5; cdr3_aa: CASRHGGAGAFF
cdr3_length: 13; j_call: TRBJ2-1; d_call: NA; clone_size: NA; v_call: TRBV30; cdr3_aa: CAWSVLGLAEQFF
cdr3_length: 16; j_call: TRBJ2-1; d_call: TRBD2; clone_size: NA; v_call: TRBV10-2; cdr3_aa: CATKTGTSGRAGEQFF
cdr3_length: 14; j_call: TRBJ1-6; d_call: NA; clone_size: NA; v_call: TRBV19; cdr3_aa: CASSILAENSPLHF
cdr3_length: 14; j_call: TRBJ2-1; d_call: NA; clone_size: NA; v_call: TRBV19; cdr3_aa: CASSIGQIGNEQFF
cdr3_length: 11; j_call: TRBJ2-7; d_call: NA; clone_size: NA; v_call: TRBV6-5; cdr3_aa: CASSKHYEQYF
cdr3_length: 18; j_call: TRBJ2-4; d_call: TRBD1; clone_size: NA; v_call: TRBV5-1; cdr3_aa: CASSPERGQAIAKNIQYF
cdr3_length: 12; j_call: TRBJ2-7; d_call: TRBD2; clone_size: NA; v_call: TRBV18; cdr3_aa: CASSTSGSEQYF
cdr3_length: 14; j_call: TRBJ2-2; d_call: NA; clone_size: NA; v_call: TRBV30; cdr3_aa: CAWRPTRRRGELFF
cdr3_length: 14; j_call: TRBJ1-1; d_call: TRBD1; clone_size: NA; v_call: TRBV5-1; cdr3_aa: CASSRGTGEPEAFF
cdr3_length: 15; j_call: TRBJ2-3; d_call: NA; clone_size: NA; v_call: TRBV6-5; cdr3_aa: CASRDGGAHADTQYF
cdr3_length: 14; j_call: TRBJ1-2; d_call: TRBD1; clone_size: NA; v_call: TRBV18; cdr3_aa: CASSPSGGFYGYTF
cdr3_length: 16; j_call: TRBJ2-1; d_call: NA; clone_size: NA; v_call: TRBV5-1; cdr3_aa: CASSLVGRADRDEQFF
cdr3_length: 13; j_call: TRBJ1-1; d_call: NA; clone_size: NA; v_call: TRBV7-8; cdr3_aa: CASSPRRDTEAFF
cdr3_length: 17; j_call: TRBJ2-1; d_call: TRBD2; clone_size: NA; v_call: TRBV9; cdr3_aa: CASTPGVAGTLYNEQFF
cdr3_length: 14; j_call: TRBJ2-5; d_call: TRBD2; clone_size: once; v_call: TRBV7-9; cdr3_aa: CASSHGGGTETQYF
cdr3_length: 13; j_call: TRBJ1-2; d_call: NA; clone_size: NA; v_call: TRBV7-2; cdr3_aa: CASSLQGNYGYTF
cdr3_length: 14; j_call: TRBJ1-4; d_call: NA; clone_size: once; v_call: TRBV5-1; cdr3_aa: CASSETVTNEKLFF
cdr3_length: 15; j_call: TRBJ1-1; d_call: TRBD1; clone_size: NA; v_call: TRBV6-5; cdr3_aa: CASRKRQGWATEAFF
cdr3_length: 15; j_call: TRBJ2-5; d_call: NA; clone_size: NA; v_call: TRBV28; cdr3_aa: CASRQAGGAQETQYF
cdr3_length: 14; j_call: TRBJ1-2; d_call: NA; clone_size: NA; v_call: TRBV11-2; cdr3_aa: CASSLGNRVGGYTF
cdr3_length: 13; j_call: TRBJ2-3; d_call: NA; clone_size: NA; v_call: TRBV29-1; cdr3_aa: CSVGGRYTDTQYF
cdr3_length: 13; j_call: TRBJ2-7; d_call: NA; clone_size: NA; v_call: TRBV7-2; cdr3_aa: CASSLQLGDEQYF
cdr3_length: 13; j_call: TRBJ2-1; d_call: NA; clone_size: NA; v_call: TRBV9; cdr3_aa: CASSGLRGNEQFF
cdr3_length: 13; j_call: TRBJ1-2; d_call: NA; clone_size: few; v_call: TRBV6-1; cdr3_aa: CASRLNSPYGYTF
cdr3_length: 16; j_call: TRBJ2-7; d_call: TRBD2; clone_size: NA; v_call: TRBV5-1; cdr3_aa: CASSLGFRGGVYEQYF
cdr3_length: 15; j_call: TRBJ2-3; d_call: TRBD2; clone_size: NA; v_call: TRBV4-1; cdr3_aa: CASSRTSGSTDTQYF
cdr3_length: 12; j_call: TRBJ2-7; d_call: NA; clone_size: NA; v_call: TRBV28; cdr3_aa: CASADGAYEQYF
cdr3_length: 14; j_call: TRBJ1-5; d_call: NA; clone_size: NA; v_call: TRBV6-1; cdr3_aa: CASSDSGTSQPQHF
cdr3_length: 13; j_call: TRBJ1-1; d_call: NA; clone_size: NA; v_call: TRBV19; cdr3_aa: CASSPTPNTEAFF
cdr3_length: 16; j_call: TRBJ2-5; d_call: TRBD1; clone_size: NA; v_call: TRBV5-6; cdr3_aa: CASSLRRTGEVETQYF
cdr3_length: 13; j_call: TRBJ2-1; d_call: NA; clone_size: NA; v_call: TRBV7-3; cdr3_aa: CASSAGQYNEQFF
cdr3_length: 16; j_call: TRBJ2-1; d_call: TRBD2; clone_size: NA; v_call: TRBV9; cdr3_aa: CASSAVRSSGDNEQFF
cdr3_length: 15; j_call: TRBJ1-4; d_call: TRBD1; clone_size: NA; v_call: TRBV19; cdr3_aa: CASSLTGVPNEKLFF
cdr3_length: 15; j_call: TRBJ2-1; d_call: NA; clone_size: NA; v_call: TRBV28; cdr3_aa: CASSSGTLTYNEQFF
cdr3_length: 16; j_call: TRBJ1-2; d_call: NA; clone_size: NA; v_call: TRBV5-1; cdr3_aa: CASSLGEGAANYGYTF
cdr3_length: 14; j_call: TRBJ1-5; d_call: TRBD1; clone_size: few; v_call: TRBV28; cdr3_aa: CASRPGTANQPQHF
cdr3_length: 13; j_call: TRBJ2-5; d_call: NA; clone_size: NA; v_call: TRBV28; cdr3_aa: CASSFQVQETQYF
cdr3_length: 13; j_call: TRBJ2-3; d_call: NA; clone_size: NA; v_call: TRBV18; cdr3_aa: CASRQTSTDTQYF
cdr3_length: 15; j_call: TRBJ2-1; d_call: NA; clone_size: NA; v_call: TRBV13; cdr3_aa: CASSLVPRTDNEQFF